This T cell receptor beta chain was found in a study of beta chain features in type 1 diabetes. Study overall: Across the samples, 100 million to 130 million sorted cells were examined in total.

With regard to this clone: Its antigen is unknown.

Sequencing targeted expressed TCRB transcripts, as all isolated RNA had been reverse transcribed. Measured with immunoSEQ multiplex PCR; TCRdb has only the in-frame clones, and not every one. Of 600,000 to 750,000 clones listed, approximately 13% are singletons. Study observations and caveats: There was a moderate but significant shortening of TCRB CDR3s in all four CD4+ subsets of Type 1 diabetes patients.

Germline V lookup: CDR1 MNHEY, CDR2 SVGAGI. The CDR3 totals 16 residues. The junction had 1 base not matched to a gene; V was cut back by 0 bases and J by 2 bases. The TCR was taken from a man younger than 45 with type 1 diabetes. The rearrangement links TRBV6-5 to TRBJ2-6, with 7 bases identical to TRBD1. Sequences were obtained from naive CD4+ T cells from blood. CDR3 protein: CASSYSRGPGANVLTF. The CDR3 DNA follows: TGTGCCAGCAGTTACTCGAGGGGGCCTGGGGCCAACGTCCTGACTTTC.